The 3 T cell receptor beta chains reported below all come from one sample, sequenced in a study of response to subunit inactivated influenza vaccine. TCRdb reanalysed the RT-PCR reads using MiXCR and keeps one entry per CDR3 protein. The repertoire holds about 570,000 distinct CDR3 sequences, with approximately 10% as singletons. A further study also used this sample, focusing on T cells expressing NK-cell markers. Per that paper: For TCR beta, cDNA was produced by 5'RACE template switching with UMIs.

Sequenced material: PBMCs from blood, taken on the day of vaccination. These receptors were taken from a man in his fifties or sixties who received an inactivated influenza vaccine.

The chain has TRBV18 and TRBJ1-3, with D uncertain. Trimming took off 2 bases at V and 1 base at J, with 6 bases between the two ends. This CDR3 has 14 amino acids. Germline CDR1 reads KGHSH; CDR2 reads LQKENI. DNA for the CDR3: TGTGCCAGCTCACCATCACGTTCTGGAAACACCATATATTTT. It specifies CASSPSRSGNTIYF.

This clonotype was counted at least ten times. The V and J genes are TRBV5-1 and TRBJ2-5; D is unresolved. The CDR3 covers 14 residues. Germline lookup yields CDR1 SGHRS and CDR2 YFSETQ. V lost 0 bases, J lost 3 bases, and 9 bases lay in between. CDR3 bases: TGCGCCAGCAGCTTGGGTTCAGATAAAGAGACCCAGTACTTC. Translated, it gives CASSLGSDKETQYF.

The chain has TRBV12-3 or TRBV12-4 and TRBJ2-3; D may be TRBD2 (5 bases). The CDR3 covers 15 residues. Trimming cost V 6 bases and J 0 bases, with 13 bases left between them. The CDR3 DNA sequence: TGTGCCAGCAGGCCCTTCGGGATTAGCACAGATACGCAGTATTTT. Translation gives CASRPFGISTDTQYF.